This T cell receptor (beta chain) was sequenced for a study of long-term antiretroviral therapy in people with HIV. Looking at the study overall: It was about a decade after the earliest samples that the 2015 immediate-ART recommendation appeared.

Broader study findings: Transplant-donor-level diversity was not reached after ART, though diversity increased. Comparison with controls showed narrower CDR3 length ranges in HIV repertoires. Information on adherence, resistance and therapy changes was unavailable.

As regards this clone: The antigen remains unidentified.

The CDR3 totals 17 residues. CDR1 is KGHSH and CDR2 is LQKENI in the germline V gene. Trimming left V 6 bases short and J 2 bases short, with 22 bases between. Researchers report immunoSEQ v3.0 was run at survey level. TCRdb's table, derived via immunoSEQ multiplex PCR, lists solely in-frame clones and lacks some. The sample shows 35,000 to 45,000 clones, around 83% of them seen only once. This receptor was identified in a man between 18 and 35 years old with HIV. The starting material was unsorted PBMCs, obtained 1 year after starting antiretroviral therapy. The chain links TRBV18 to TRBJ2-5; D unclear. The CDR3 protein is CASSLPRTKLGQETQYF. CDR3 nucleotide sequence: TGTGCCAGCTCTCTACCCCGGACGAAACTGGGACAAGAGACCCAGTACTTC.